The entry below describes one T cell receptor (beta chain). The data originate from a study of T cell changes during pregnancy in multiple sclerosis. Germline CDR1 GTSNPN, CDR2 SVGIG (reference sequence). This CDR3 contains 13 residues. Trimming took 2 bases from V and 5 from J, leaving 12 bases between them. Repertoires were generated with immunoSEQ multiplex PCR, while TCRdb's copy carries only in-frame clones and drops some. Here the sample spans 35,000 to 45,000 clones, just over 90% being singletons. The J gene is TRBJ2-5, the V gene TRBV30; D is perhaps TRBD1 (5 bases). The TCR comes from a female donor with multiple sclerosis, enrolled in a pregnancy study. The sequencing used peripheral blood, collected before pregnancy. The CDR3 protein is CAWSLGLGETQYF. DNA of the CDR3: TGTGCCTGGAGTCTGGGGCTTGGGGAGACCCAGTACTTC.